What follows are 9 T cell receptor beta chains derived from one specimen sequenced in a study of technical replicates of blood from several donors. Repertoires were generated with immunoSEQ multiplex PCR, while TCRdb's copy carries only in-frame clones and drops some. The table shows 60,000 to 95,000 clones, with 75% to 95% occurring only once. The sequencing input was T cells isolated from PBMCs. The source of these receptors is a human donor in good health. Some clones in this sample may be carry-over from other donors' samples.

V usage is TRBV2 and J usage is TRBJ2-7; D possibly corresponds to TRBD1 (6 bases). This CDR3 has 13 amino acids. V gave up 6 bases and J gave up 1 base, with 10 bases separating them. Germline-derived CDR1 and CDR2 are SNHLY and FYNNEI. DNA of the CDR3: TGTGCCAGCAGCGGCGGACAGTCCTACGAGCAGTACTTC. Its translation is CASSGGQSYEQYF.

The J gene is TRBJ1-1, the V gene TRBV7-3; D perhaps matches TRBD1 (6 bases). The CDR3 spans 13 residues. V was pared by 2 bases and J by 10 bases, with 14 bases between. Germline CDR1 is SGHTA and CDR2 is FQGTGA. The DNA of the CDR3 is TGTGCCAGCAGCTTAGCCGCAGGGGTATCAGCTTTCTTT. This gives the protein CASSLAAGVSAFF.

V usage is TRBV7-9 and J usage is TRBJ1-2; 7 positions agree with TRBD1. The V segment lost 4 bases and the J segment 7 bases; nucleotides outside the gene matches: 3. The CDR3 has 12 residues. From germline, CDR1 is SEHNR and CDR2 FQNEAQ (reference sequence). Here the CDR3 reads CASSSDRFGYTF. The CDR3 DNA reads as TGTGCCAGCAGCTCGGACAGGTTTGGCTACACCTTC.

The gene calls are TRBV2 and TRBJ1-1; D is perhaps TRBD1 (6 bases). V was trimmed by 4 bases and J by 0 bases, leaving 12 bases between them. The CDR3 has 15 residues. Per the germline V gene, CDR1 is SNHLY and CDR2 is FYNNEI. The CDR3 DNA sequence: TGTGCCAGCAGTGGGGCTAGGGACATGAACACTGAAGCTTTCTTT. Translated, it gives CASSGARDMNTEAFF.

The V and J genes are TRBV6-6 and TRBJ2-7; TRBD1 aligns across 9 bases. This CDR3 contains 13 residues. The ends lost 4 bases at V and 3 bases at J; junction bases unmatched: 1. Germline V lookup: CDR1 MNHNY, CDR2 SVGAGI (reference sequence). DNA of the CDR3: TGTGCCAGCAGTTGGGACAGGGACTACGAGCAGTACTTC. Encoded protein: CASSWDRDYEQYF.

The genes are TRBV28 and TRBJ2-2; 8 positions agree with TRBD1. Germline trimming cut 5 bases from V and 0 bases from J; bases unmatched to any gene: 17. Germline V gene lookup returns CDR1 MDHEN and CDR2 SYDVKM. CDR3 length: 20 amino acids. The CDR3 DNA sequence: TGTGCCAGCAGTCCAATGGGGCGTAGGGACAGGCGGACGAACACCGGGGAGCTGTTTTTT. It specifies CASSPMGRRDRRTNTGELFF.

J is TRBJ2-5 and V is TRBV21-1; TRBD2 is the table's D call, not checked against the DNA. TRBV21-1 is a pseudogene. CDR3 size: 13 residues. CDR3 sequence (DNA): TGTGCCAGCAGCAAAGAATCGGTGGAGACCCAGTACTTC. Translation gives CASSKESVETQYF.

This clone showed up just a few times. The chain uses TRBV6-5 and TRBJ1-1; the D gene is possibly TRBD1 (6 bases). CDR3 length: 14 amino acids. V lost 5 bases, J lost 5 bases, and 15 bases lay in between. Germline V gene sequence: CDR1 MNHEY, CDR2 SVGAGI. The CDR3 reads CASSELGARTEAFF. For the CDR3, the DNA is TGTGCCAGCAGTGAGTTGGGGGCTAGGACTGAAGCTTTCTTT.

CDR3: CASGIAGGTGELFF. The CDR3 bases are TGTGCCAGCGGGATAGCGGGAGGGACCGGGGAGCTGTTTTTT. The chain couples TRBV6-6 to TRBJ2-2, with TRBD2 identical over 11 bases. CDR1 MNHNY and CDR2 SVGAGI come from the germline V gene (reference sequence). J was trimmed by 5 bases and V by 8 bases; bases with no gene match: 4. The CDR3 has 14 amino acids.